Listed here are 14 T cell receptor beta chains from one sample, sequenced in a study of identifying expanded T cells in peripheral blood. Here immunoSEQ multiplex PCR was the method, and the copy in TCRdb shows in-frame clones only, minus some. The sample includes some 120,000 clones, roughly 84% of them seen just once. Sequencing input: blood. These receptors were obtained from a person aged 18 to 75 in good health.

The chain carries TRBV7-3 and TRBJ2-5; a weak D match, TRBD2 (5 bases). Between the trimmed V and J ends, which lost 5 bases and 1 base, there was a span of 8 bases. This CDR3 is built from 13 residues. From germline, CDR1 is SGHTA and CDR2 FQGTGA. CDR3 amino acids: CASSRGFQETQYF. The CDR3 bases are TGTGCCAGCAGCCGGGGATTCCAAGAGACCCAGTACTTC.

This clone is classed as large. This sequence joins TRBV4-1 and TRBJ1-2; D is undetermined. Germline CDR1 reads MGHRA; CDR2 reads YSYEKL. CDR3 size: 9 residues. Trimming removed 1 base from V and 9 bases from J, with 0 bases in between. The CDR3, as DNA: TGCGCCAGCAGCCAAGGCTACACCTTC. It translates to CASSQGYTF.

This clone was seen only a few times. This chain joins TRBV29-1 and TRBJ1-1, with D uncertain. The CDR3 extends over 10 amino acids. Germline CDR1 reads SQVTM; CDR2 reads ANQGSEA. The V end was cut by 5 bases, the J end by 5 bases, with 6 bases between. The CDR3 coding sequence is TGCAGCGTTTATCGGACTGAAGCTTTCTTT. Encoded protein: CSVYRTEAFF.

The genes are TRBV7-2 and TRBJ1-5; a weak D match, TRBD1 (6 bases). Germline assignment: CDR1 SGHTA and CDR2 FQGNSA. This CDR3 has 15 residues. Trimming removed 5 bases from V and 4 bases from J, with 15 bases in between. The CDR3 DNA is TGTGCCAGCAGCCTCACTCGACAGGCTAATCAGCCCCAGCATTTT. Translation: CASSLTRQANQPQHF.

The rearrangement uses TRBV19 and TRBJ2-1; D is possibly TRBD1 (6 bases). Trimming shortened V by 6 bases and J by 4 bases, and 10 bases separated the two germline ends. Germline CDR1 is LNHDA and CDR2 is SQIVND (reference sequence). This CDR3 comprises 13 residues. CDR3 region: CASSHRDYNEQFF. The CDR3 DNA sequence: TGTGCCAGTAGCCACAGGGATTACAATGAGCAGTTCTTC.

The rearrangement links TRBV19 to TRBJ2-1, with D unresolved. The CDR3 totals 13 residues. Germline V gives CDR1 LNHDA, CDR2 SQIVND (reference sequence). The V and J ends lost 9 bases and 2 bases respectively, with 11 bases between them. The CDR3 is CASQGLTYNEQFF. Here the CDR3 DNA reads TGTGCCAGCCAAGGGTTAACCTACAATGAGCAGTTCTTC.

The J gene is TRBJ2-1, the V gene TRBV15; D might be TRBD1 (6 bases). The CDR3 consists of 18 residues. The V and J ends lost 3 bases and 8 bases respectively, with 26 bases between them. The V gene's germline CDR1 is LNHNV and CDR2 YYDKDF (reference sequence). The DNA of the CDR3 is TGTGCCACCAGCAGGGGACAAGGGTCCCGAGCTTCCGGCGATGAGCAGTTCTTC. Translation: CATSRGQGSRASGDEQFF. Looking up the rest from reference TRBV15 and TRBJ2-1 gives the full variable domain: DAMVIQNPRYQVTQFGKPVTLSCSQTLNHNVMYWYQQKSSQAPKLLFHYYDKDFNNEADTPDNFQSRRPNTSFCFLDIRSPGLGDTAMYLCATSRGQGSRASGDEQFFGPGTRLTVL.

Regarding this clone: Germline is not matched at one junction end, which may reflect a read error. V usage is TRBV12-5 and J usage is TRBJ2-1; tentatively, D is TRBD1 (5 bases). The CDR3 is 12 residues long. Germline V gives CDR1 LGHNT, CDR2 FRNRAP. The CDR3 here is CASALIRDEQFF. CDR3 DNA sequence: TGTGCTAGTGCTTTGATCAGGGATGAGCAGTTCTTC.

The CDR3 DNA sequence: TGTGCCAGCAGCCGGGGGGGCCTGATGAACACTGAAGCTTTCTTT. Protein product: CASSRGGLMNTEAFF. The V gene is TRBV7-6, the J gene TRBJ1-1; D might be TRBD1 (6 bases). Germline V gene sequence: CDR1 SGHVS, CDR2 FNYEAQ. The germline V and J ends were trimmed by 5 bases and 0 bases, with 13 bases remaining between them. CDR3 length: 15 amino acids.

To note about this clone: The germline gene is not matched at one end of the junction; a read error may be the cause. The chain recombines TRBV7-9 with TRBJ1-5, with D possibly matching TRBD1 (6 bases). Germline V gives CDR1 SEHNR, CDR2 FQNEAQ (reference sequence). The CDR3 spans 13 residues. CDR3 sequence: CASSRPGARLLYF. The CDR3 nucleotides read TGTGCCAGCAGCCGACCGGGGGCACGGTTGTTATATTTT.

The rearrangement links TRBV5-1 to TRBJ1-2, with D uncertain. CDR3 length equals 13 residues. V lost 4 bases and J 6 bases, leaving 13 bases between the germline ends. In germline, CDR1 is SGHRS, CDR2 YFSETQ. The CDR3 sequence is CASSPEGRDGYTF. Written as DNA, the CDR3 is TGCGCCAGCAGCCCCGAAGGGAGGGATGGCTACACCTTC.

Written as DNA, the CDR3 is TGTGCCAGCTCAGTACCGGGACTAGCAGGGGATGAGCAGTTCTTC. Amino acids: CASSVPGLAGDEQFF. The rearrangement uses TRBV18 and TRBJ2-1, with 9 bases fitting TRBD2. The V gene end was trimmed by 5 bases and the J gene end by 8 bases; junction bases not matched to a gene: 10. CDR1 KGHSH and CDR2 LQKENI come from the germline V gene. The CDR3 has 15 residues.

The genes are TRBV2 and TRBJ2-2; 9 positions match TRBD1. Trimming at V came to 6 bases and at J to 7 bases, leaving 12 bases not matched to a gene. CDR3 length: 16 residues. Germline loops: CDR1 SNHLY, CDR2 FYNNEI. The CDR3, as DNA: TGTGCCAGCAGAATGAGGACAGGGGCCATTAGCGGGGAGCTGTTTTTT. It yields the protein CASRMRTGAISGELFF.

The chain recombines TRBV7-2 with TRBJ2-7; D gene unclear. V was clipped by 5 bases and J by 4 bases, with 12 bases between them. The CDR3 is made up of 13 amino acids. CDR1 is SGHTA, CDR2 FQGNSA, per germline. Here the CDR3 DNA reads TGTGCCAGCAGCGTACCAAACAAGTACGAGCAGTACTTC. Its translation is CASSVPNKYEQYF.